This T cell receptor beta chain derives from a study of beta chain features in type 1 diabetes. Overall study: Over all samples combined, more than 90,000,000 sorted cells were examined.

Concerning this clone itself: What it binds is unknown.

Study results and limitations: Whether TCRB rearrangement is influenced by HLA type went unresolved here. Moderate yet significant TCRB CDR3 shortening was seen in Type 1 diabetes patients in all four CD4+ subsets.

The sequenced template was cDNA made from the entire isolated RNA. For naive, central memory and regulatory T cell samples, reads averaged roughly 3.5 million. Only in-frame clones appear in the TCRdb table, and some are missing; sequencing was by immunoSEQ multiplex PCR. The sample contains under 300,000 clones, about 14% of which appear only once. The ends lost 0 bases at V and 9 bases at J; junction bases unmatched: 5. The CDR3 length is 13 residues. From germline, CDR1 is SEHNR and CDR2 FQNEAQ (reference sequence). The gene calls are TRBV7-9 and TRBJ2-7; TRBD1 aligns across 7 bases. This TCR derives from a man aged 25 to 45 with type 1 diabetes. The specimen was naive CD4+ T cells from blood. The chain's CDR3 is CASSLARGQGQYF. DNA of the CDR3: TGTGCCAGCAGCTTAGCTAGGGGGCAGGGGCAGTACTTC.